Shown below are 12 T cell receptor beta chains from a single sample sequenced in a study of blood T cell repertoires in COVID-19. Assay: immunoSEQ multiplex PCR; the TCRdb copy retains only in-frame clones and omits some. This sample carries tens of thousands of clones, about 87% of them seen once, and the ten largest clones take approximately 7.4%. Sequencing was performed on peripheral blood. All receptors come from a human donor with acute or convalescent COVID-19. The donor label of this sample is uncertain.

A remark on this clone: Additional DNA sequences in this sample encode the identical CDR3. The chain carries TRBV6-5 and TRBJ1-1, with D perhaps matching TRBD1 (6 bases). Germline V gene sequence: CDR1 MNHEY, CDR2 SVGAGI. This CDR3 has 14 residues. Trimming left V 6 bases short and J 0 bases short, with 11 bases between. In DNA, the CDR3 is TGTGCCAGCAGCCTGGACAGAATGAACACTGAAGCTTTCTTT. Translated, it gives CASSLDRMNTEAFF.

V gene TRBV9 combines with J gene TRBJ1-5, with D perhaps TRBD1 (5 bases). Trimming left V 2 bases short and J 2 bases short, with 17 bases between. CDR3 length: 17 amino acids. The germline V gene has CDR1 SGDLS and CDR2 YYNGEE. The CDR3 nucleotides are TGTGCCAGCAGCGTCGATCCGGGGGGAGGAGGCAATCAGCCCCAGCATTTT. This gives the protein CASSVDPGGGGNQPQHF.

The chain joins TRBV25-1 to TRBJ2-4; TRBD2 agrees at 7 bases. Germline loops: CDR1 MGHDK, CDR2 SYGVNS. The CDR3 loop spans 15 amino acids. The junction had 8 bases not matched to a gene; V was cut back by 0 bases and J by 9 bases. This chain's CDR3 is CASSEYLRGGAIQYF. The DNA for the CDR3 is TGTGCCAGCAGTGAATATCTTCGCGGGGGAGCCATTCAGTACTTC.

The gene calls are TRBV28 and TRBJ2-7; weak D call: TRBD2 (5 bases). This CDR3 contains 14 residues. Per the germline V gene, CDR1 is MDHEN and CDR2 is SYDVKM. The V gene lost 3 bases and the J gene lost 2 bases, with 11 bases spanning the gap. This CDR3 reads CASSFSGETYEQYF. In DNA, the CDR3 is TGTGCCAGCAGTTTTTCCGGGGAAACCTACGAGCAGTACTTC.

The rearrangement uses TRBV11-2 and TRBJ2-7; 9 positions match TRBD1. The germline V gene encodes CDR1 SGHAT and CDR2 FQNNGV. This CDR3 comprises 15 residues. Germline trimming cut 5 bases from V and 2 bases from J; bases unmatched to any gene: 7. DNA of the CDR3: TGTGCCAGCAGCACAGGGGGGACAGGGCCCTACGAGCAGTACTTC. Its protein is CASSTGGTGPYEQYF.

The V and J genes are TRBV19 and TRBJ1-2; 7 bases are shared with TRBD1. Germline V lookup: CDR1 LNHDA, CDR2 SQIVND (reference sequence). CDR3 length: 16 amino acids. Unmatched junction bases numbered 15, after V lost 5 bases and J lost 6 bases. In DNA, the CDR3 is TGTGCCAGTAGTCGCAAACCTTCGACAGGGAAAAATGGCTACACCTTC. Residues: CASSRKPSTGKNGYTF.

The chain is built from TRBV11-3 and TRBJ2-1; the match to TRBD1 covers 7 bases. The germline CDR1 and CDR2 sequences are SGHNT and YENEEA. Germline trimming cut 0 bases from V and 0 bases from J; bases unmatched to any gene: 8. The CDR3 is 18 residues long. CDR3 DNA: TGTGCCAGCAGCTTAGACCGTTCGGACAGGATCTCCTACAATGAGCAGTTCTTC. Protein sequence: CASSLDRSDRISYNEQFF.

V and J are TRBV19 and TRBJ1-2; D not resolved. The CDR3 is made up of 15 amino acids. Per germline, CDR1 LNHDA and CDR2 SQIVND (reference sequence). Between the trimmed V and J ends, which lost 6 bases and 4 bases, there was a span of 18 bases. CDR3 sequence (DNA): TGTGCCAGTAGAACGATAGGACTATCCCCCTATGGCTACACCTTC. It specifies CASRTIGLSPYGYTF.

The chain recombines TRBV11-3 with TRBJ2-5; 7 bases agree with TRBD2. Germline CDR1 SGHNT, CDR2 YENEEA. The junction had 10 bases not matched to a gene; V was cut back by 2 bases and J by 4 bases. The CDR3 spans 16 residues. In DNA form, the CDR3 reads TGTGCCAGCAGCTTACGGTTTCTGACTAGCCCAGAGACCCAGTACTTC. Its translation: CASSLRFLTSPETQYF.

This chain uses TRBV9 with TRBJ2-3; 8 nucleotides line up with TRBD1. Germline trimming cut 5 bases from V and 1 base from J; bases unmatched to any gene: 3. The CDR3 is 14 amino acids. Germline loops: CDR1 SGDLS, CDR2 YYNGEE. As DNA, the CDR3 is TGTGCCAGCAGTACGACAGGGGGCACAGATACGCAGTATTTT. This sequence encodes CASSTTGGTDTQYF.

CDR3 sequence reads: CASSEAALGIGTDTQYF. The DNA for the CDR3 is TGTGCCAGCAGTGAAGCCGCCCTAGGCATAGGCACAGATACGCAGTATTTT. The chain employs TRBV6-1 and TRBJ2-3; D ambiguous. The CDR3 has 17 residues. V shed 0 bases and J shed 1 base, with 14 bases lying between them. Germline V gene sequence: CDR1 MNHNS, CDR2 SASEGT.

In DNA form, the CDR3 reads TGTGCCAGCAGTTTTTCCGGACAGGCGGATGAAAAACTGTTTTTT. Its protein product is CASSFSGQADEKLFF. The rearrangement links TRBV28 to TRBJ1-4, with 7 bases fitting TRBD1. The CDR3 is 15 residues long. Germline values: CDR1 MDHEN, CDR2 SYDVKM. V lost 3 bases and J lost 6; bases outside the gene matches: 7.